These T cell receptor beta chains were read from a single sample in a study of patients and donors after allogeneic stem cell transplantation. TCRdb processed the RT-PCR reads anew with MiXCR; each CDR3 protein has one entry. The table shows approximately 250,000 distinct CDR3 sequences, with 13% to 15% occurring only once. What was sequenced was blood, either unsorted or a sorted T cell fraction (not recorded which). The source of these receptors is a human donor who was either an allogeneic HSCT recipient or a stem cell or donor lymphocyte infusion donor (not recorded which). It is not recorded whose cells these are; they may come from a transplant donor. The CDR3 runs from the conserved cysteine through the conserved F or W. D genes are given only for firm matches. Expanded clones are given a class, and other clones once, few, many or no size at all.

v_call: TRBV4-2; clone_size: NA; j_call: TRBJ1-2; d_call: NA; cdr3_aa: CASSHRINYGYTF; cdr3_nt: TGTGCCAGCAGCCACCGGATCAACTATGGCTACACCTTC
v_call: TRBV11-2; clone_size: NA; j_call: TRBJ2-5; d_call: NA; cdr3_aa: CASSRDQQSQETQYF; cdr3_nt: TGTGCCAGCAGCCGAGACCAGCAATCCCAAGAGACCCAGTACTTC
v_call: TRBV30; clone_size: few; j_call: TRBJ1-3; d_call: TRBD1; cdr3_aa: CAWSPTGGNTIYF; cdr3_nt: TGTGCCTGGAGCCCGACAGGGGGAAACACCATATATTTT
v_call: TRBV5-1; clone_size: many; j_call: TRBJ1-1; d_call: NA; cdr3_aa: CASSRGDSSQAFF; cdr3_nt: TGCGCCAGCAGCCGAGGGGATTCTTCCCAAGCTTTCTTT
v_call: TRBV19; clone_size: NA; j_call: TRBJ2-1; d_call: NA; cdr3_aa: CASSIGTTINEQFF; cdr3_nt: TGTGCCAGTAGTATCGGGACAACCATCAATGAGCAGTTCTTC
v_call: TRBV4-3; clone_size: few; j_call: TRBJ1-6; d_call: NA; cdr3_aa: CASSQGDWEKGSPLHF; cdr3_nt: TGCGCCAGCAGCCAAGGGGATTGGGAGAAAGGTTCACCCCTCCACTTT
v_call: TRBV20-1; clone_size: few; j_call: TRBJ2-3; d_call: TRBD2; cdr3_aa: CSASLLAGEVDTQYF; cdr3_nt: TGCAGTGCTAGCCTTCTAGCGGGAGAGGTAGATACGCAGTATTTT
v_call: TRBV3-1; clone_size: once; j_call: TRBJ2-1; d_call: NA; cdr3_aa: CASSPQSASSAEQFF; cdr3_nt: TGTGCCAGCAGCCCTCAATCGGCCAGTAGCGCTGAGCAGTTCTTC
v_call: TRBV6-1; clone_size: many; j_call: TRBJ2-7; d_call: TRBD1; cdr3_aa: CASSRRDRDPREQYF; cdr3_nt: TGTGCCAGCAGTCGCCGGGACAGGGATCCGCGGGAGCAGTACTTC
v_call: TRBV7-9; clone_size: NA; j_call: TRBJ1-6; d_call: TRBD1; cdr3_aa: CASSFDRESPLHF; cdr3_nt: TGTGCCAGCAGCTTCGACAGGGAATCACCCCTCCACTTT
v_call: TRBV7-8; clone_size: NA; j_call: TRBJ1-2; d_call: NA; cdr3_aa: CASSYQQVDGYTF; cdr3_nt: TGTGCCAGCAGCTACCAACAGGTCGATGGCTACACCTTC
v_call: TRBV9; clone_size: NA; j_call: TRBJ2-2; d_call: TRBD2; cdr3_aa: CASNSGGSGDPGELFF; cdr3_nt: TGTGCCAGCAACAGCGGGGGAAGCGGGGATCCCGGGGAGCTGTTTTTT
v_call: TRBV10-3; clone_size: few; j_call: TRBJ1-5; d_call: NA; cdr3_aa: CAISDGEQPQHF; cdr3_nt: TGTGCCATCAGTGATGGGGAACAGCCCCAGCATTTT
v_call: TRBV2; clone_size: once; j_call: TRBJ2-5; d_call: TRBD2; cdr3_aa: CASEGTSYETQYF; cdr3_nt: TGTGCCAGCGAAGGGACTAGCTATGAGACCCAGTACTTC
v_call: TRBV30; clone_size: NA; j_call: TRBJ1-5; d_call: NA; cdr3_aa: CAWSRRGVGNQPQHF; cdr3_nt: TGTGCCTGGAGTCGACGCGGGGTAGGCAATCAGCCCCAGCATTTT
v_call: TRBV4-3; clone_size: few; j_call: TRBJ2-4; d_call: TRBD1; cdr3_aa: CASSQDLLTGGIQYF; cdr3_nt: TGCGCCAGCAGCCAAGATCTTCTTACAGGGGGCATTCAGTACTTC
v_call: TRBV5-1; clone_size: many; j_call: TRBJ2-7; d_call: TRBD2; cdr3_aa: CASSRLAEGYEQYF; cdr3_nt: TGCGCCAGCAGCCGTCTAGCGGAGGGCTACGAGCAGTACTTC
v_call: TRBV25-1; clone_size: NA; j_call: TRBJ1-1; d_call: TRBD1; cdr3_aa: CASSGYRGGEAFF; cdr3_nt: TGTGCCAGCAGTGGCTACAGGGGGGGTGAAGCTTTCTTT
v_call: TRBV4-1; clone_size: many; j_call: TRBJ1-5; d_call: TRBD1; cdr3_aa: CASSRTGERQPQHF; cdr3_nt: TGCGCCAGCAGTCGGACAGGGGAGCGGCAGCCCCAGCATTTT
v_call: TRBV20-1; clone_size: NA; j_call: TRBJ2-7; d_call: TRBD2; cdr3_aa: CSARDQLAGIVEQYF; cdr3_nt: TGCAGTGCTAGAGACCAACTAGCGGGGATAGTCGAGCAGTACTTC
v_call: TRBV9; clone_size: few; j_call: TRBJ2-2; d_call: NA; cdr3_aa: CASSVSGGDTGELFF; cdr3_nt: TGTGCCAGTTCCGTGAGTGGTGGAGACACCGGGGAGCTGTTTTTT
v_call: TRBV7-6; clone_size: many; j_call: TRBJ2-1; d_call: NA; cdr3_aa: CASSIRGGTNPRNEQFF; cdr3_nt: TGTGCCAGCAGCATTAGGGGCGGCACCAACCCCCGGAATGAGCAGTTCTTC
v_call: TRBV6-2/TRBV6-3; clone_size: few; j_call: TRBJ1-1; d_call: NA; cdr3_aa: CASTDVPSTEAFF; cdr3_nt: TGTGCCAGCACGGACGTACCTAGCACTGAAGCTTTCTTT
v_call: TRBV6-1; clone_size: NA; j_call: TRBJ2-3; d_call: NA; cdr3_aa: CASSPLVGGPTDTQYF; cdr3_nt: TGTGCCAGCAGCCCCCTAGTCGGGGGACCCACAGATACGCAGTATTTT
v_call: TRBV5-1; clone_size: once; j_call: TRBJ2-7; d_call: NA; cdr3_aa: CASRSRSGTYEQYF; cdr3_nt: TGCGCCAGCAGGAGTAGAAGCGGAACCTACGAGCAGTACTTC
v_call: TRBV29-1; clone_size: many; j_call: TRBJ1-1; d_call: NA; cdr3_aa: CSVEQGRTEAFF; cdr3_nt: TGCAGCGTTGAACAGGGGCGCACTGAAGCTTTCTTT
v_call: TRBV5-1; clone_size: many; j_call: TRBJ2-2; d_call: TRBD2; cdr3_aa: CASSLGIAGVTGELFF; cdr3_nt: TGCGCCAGCAGCTTGGGGATAGCGGGAGTTACCGGGGAGCTGTTTTTT
v_call: TRBV19; clone_size: few; j_call: TRBJ1-6; d_call: TRBD1; cdr3_aa: CASSGPLDRGNNSPLHF; cdr3_nt: TGTGCCAGCAGTGGACCCCTTGACAGGGGAAACAATTCACCCCTCCACTTT
v_call: TRBV30; clone_size: NA; j_call: TRBJ2-2; d_call: NA; cdr3_aa: CAWNEGLNTGELFF; cdr3_nt: TGTGCCTGGAATGAGGGGTTGAACACCGGGGAGCTGTTTTTT
v_call: TRBV29-1; clone_size: many; j_call: TRBJ1-1; d_call: NA; cdr3_aa: CSVKAGQNTEAFF; cdr3_nt: TGCAGCGTCAAAGCCGGGCAAAACACTGAAGCTTTCTTT
v_call: TRBV12-3/TRBV12-4; clone_size: NA; j_call: TRBJ2-1; d_call: NA; cdr3_aa: CASSAPNEQFF; cdr3_nt: TGTGCCAGCAGTGCGCCCAATGAGCAGTTCTTC
v_call: TRBV27; clone_size: NA; j_call: TRBJ1-1; d_call: NA; cdr3_aa: CASSLSSRRRNTEAFF; cdr3_nt: TGTGCCAGCAGTTTATCGAGTCGTAGGCGGAACACTGAAGCTTTCTTT
v_call: TRBV6-1; clone_size: NA; j_call: TRBJ1-1; d_call: TRBD1; cdr3_aa: CASSRPPRRGQGEAFF; cdr3_nt: TGTGCCAGCAGCCGCCCTCCAAGGAGGGGGCAGGGTGAAGCTTTCTTT
v_call: TRBV10-3; clone_size: NA; j_call: TRBJ2-7; d_call: NA; cdr3_aa: CAIRTSSYEQYF; cdr3_nt: TGTGCCATCAGGACTAGCTCCTACGAGCAGTACTTC
v_call: TRBV20-1; clone_size: few; j_call: TRBJ1-5; d_call: TRBD1; cdr3_aa: CSARAGGQLSNQPQHF; cdr3_nt: TGCAGTGCTAGAGCTGGGGGACAGCTTAGCAATCAGCCCCAGCATTTT
v_call: TRBV29-1; clone_size: many; j_call: TRBJ1-2; d_call: NA; cdr3_aa: CSVELRPYGYTF; cdr3_nt: TGCAGCGTTGAACTACGGCCCTATGGCTACACCTTC
v_call: TRBV12-3/TRBV12-4; clone_size: NA; j_call: TRBJ1-5; d_call: NA; cdr3_aa: CASSPLYSNQPQHF; cdr3_nt: TGTGCCAGCAGTCCCTTATATAGCAATCAGCCCCAGCATTTT
v_call: TRBV9; clone_size: NA; j_call: TRBJ2-7; d_call: NA; cdr3_aa: CASSPDLAGYEQYF; cdr3_nt: TGTGCCAGCAGCCCGGATCTGGCGGGCTACGAGCAGTACTTC
v_call: TRBV20-1; clone_size: few; j_call: TRBJ2-1; d_call: TRBD2; cdr3_aa: CSAPILPGLAGGSSYNEQFF; cdr3_nt: TGCAGTGCCCCGATCCTGCCGGGACTAGCGGGGGGGAGCTCCTACAATGAGCAGTTCTTC
v_call: TRBV5-4; clone_size: NA; j_call: TRBJ2-7; d_call: NA; cdr3_aa: CASSRWDGSYEQYF; cdr3_nt: TGTGCCAGCAGCCGATGGGACGGCTCCTACGAGCAGTACTTC
v_call: TRBV18; clone_size: few; j_call: TRBJ2-7; d_call: TRBD2; cdr3_aa: CASSPGLAGVDEQYF; cdr3_nt: TGTGCCAGCTCACCGGGACTAGCGGGAGTCGACGAGCAGTACTTC
v_call: TRBV10-3; clone_size: many; j_call: TRBJ1-4; d_call: NA; cdr3_aa: CAISPETNEKLFF; cdr3_nt: TGTGCCATCAGTCCTGAAACTAATGAAAAACTGTTTTTT
v_call: TRBV4-2; clone_size: few; j_call: TRBJ2-7; d_call: TRBD1; cdr3_aa: CASSQEGTGVSYEQYF; cdr3_nt: TGTGCCAGCAGCCAAGAAGGAACAGGGGTCTCCTACGAGCAGTACTTC
v_call: TRBV20-1; clone_size: NA; j_call: TRBJ1-1; d_call: NA; cdr3_aa: CSARDIYRESTINTEAFF; cdr3_nt: TGCAGTGCTAGAGATATTTATAGGGAAAGTACAATCAACACTGAAGCTTTCTTT
v_call: TRBV14; clone_size: many; j_call: TRBJ1-1; d_call: NA; cdr3_aa: CASSQDGGSVEAFF; cdr3_nt: TGTGCCAGCAGCCAAGACGGGGGGTCGGTTGAAGCTTTCTTT
v_call: TRBV11-1; clone_size: NA; j_call: TRBJ2-3; d_call: TRBD2; cdr3_aa: CASSLAVSGSTDTQYF; cdr3_nt: TGTGCCAGCAGCTTAGCCGTTAGCGGGAGTACAGATACGCAGTATTTT
v_call: TRBV27; clone_size: few; j_call: TRBJ1-5; d_call: TRBD1; cdr3_aa: CASSLLSSGGTGVQPQHF; cdr3_nt: TGTGCCAGCAGTTTATTATCATCTGGGGGGACAGGGGTTCAGCCCCAGCATTTT
v_call: TRBV19; clone_size: few; j_call: TRBJ1-5; d_call: NA; cdr3_aa: CASTPQSINQPQHF; cdr3_nt: TGTGCCAGTACCCCACAGAGCATCAATCAGCCCCAGCATTTT
v_call: TRBV6-5; clone_size: few; j_call: TRBJ2-1; d_call: NA; cdr3_aa: CASSYSQSSYNEQFF; cdr3_nt: TGTGCCAGCAGTTACTCTCAGAGCTCCTACAATGAGCAGTTCTTC
v_call: TRBV5-1; clone_size: many; j_call: TRBJ1-1; d_call: NA; cdr3_aa: CASSPDRTNTEAFF; cdr3_nt: TGCGCCAGCAGTCCTGACAGAACGAACACTGAAGCTTTCTTT
v_call: TRBV12-3/TRBV12-4; clone_size: NA; j_call: TRBJ2-7; d_call: NA; cdr3_aa: CASSLIYPGRRSLREQYF; cdr3_nt: TGTGCCAGCAGTTTAATTTATCCAGGGAGAAGATCCCTTCGAGAGCAGTACTTC
v_call: TRBV6-1; clone_size: many; j_call: TRBJ2-7; d_call: TRBD2; cdr3_aa: CASSKATSGYYEQYF; cdr3_nt: TGTGCCAGCAGCAAAGCGACTAGCGGGTACTACGAGCAGTACTTC
v_call: TRBV27; clone_size: few; j_call: TRBJ2-1; d_call: NA; cdr3_aa: CASSLELPFSYNEQFF; cdr3_nt: TGTGCCAGCAGTTTAGAACTCCCCTTCTCCTACAATGAGCAGTTCTTC
v_call: TRBV19; clone_size: many; j_call: TRBJ2-5; d_call: TRBD1; cdr3_aa: CASSTQGAKTQYF; cdr3_nt: TGTGCCAGTAGTACACAGGGGGCAAAGACCCAGTACTTC
v_call: TRBV15; clone_size: few; j_call: TRBJ1-2; d_call: NA; cdr3_aa: CATSRGETVSYTF; cdr3_nt: TGTGCCACCAGCAGAGGAGAGACTGTAAGCTACACCTTC
v_call: TRBV7-8; clone_size: NA; j_call: TRBJ2-1; d_call: TRBD2; cdr3_aa: CASSLALGLAGPNEQFF; cdr3_nt: TGTGCCAGCAGCTTAGCGCTCGGACTAGCGGGACCCAATGAGCAGTTCTTC
v_call: TRBV4-2; clone_size: NA; j_call: TRBJ2-5; d_call: NA; cdr3_aa: CASSQDFGSQETQYF; cdr3_nt: TGTGCCAGCAGCCAAGATTTCGGGTCCCAAGAGACCCAGTACTTC
v_call: TRBV12-3/TRBV12-4; clone_size: NA; j_call: TRBJ1-5; d_call: NA; cdr3_aa: CASSLARFAGGNQPQHF; cdr3_nt: TGTGCCAGCAGTTTAGCGCGTTTTGCAGGGGGCAATCAGCCCCAGCATTTT
v_call: TRBV19; clone_size: NA; j_call: TRBJ2-7; d_call: NA; cdr3_aa: CASSRSRGGGYEQYF; cdr3_nt: TGTGCCAGTAGTAGATCGCGGGGAGGAGGATACGAGCAGTACTTC
v_call: TRBV7-3; clone_size: few; j_call: TRBJ2-2; d_call: NA; cdr3_aa: CASSRGPTGELFF; cdr3_nt: TGTGCCAGCAGTCGGGGGCCCACCGGGGAGCTGTTTTTT